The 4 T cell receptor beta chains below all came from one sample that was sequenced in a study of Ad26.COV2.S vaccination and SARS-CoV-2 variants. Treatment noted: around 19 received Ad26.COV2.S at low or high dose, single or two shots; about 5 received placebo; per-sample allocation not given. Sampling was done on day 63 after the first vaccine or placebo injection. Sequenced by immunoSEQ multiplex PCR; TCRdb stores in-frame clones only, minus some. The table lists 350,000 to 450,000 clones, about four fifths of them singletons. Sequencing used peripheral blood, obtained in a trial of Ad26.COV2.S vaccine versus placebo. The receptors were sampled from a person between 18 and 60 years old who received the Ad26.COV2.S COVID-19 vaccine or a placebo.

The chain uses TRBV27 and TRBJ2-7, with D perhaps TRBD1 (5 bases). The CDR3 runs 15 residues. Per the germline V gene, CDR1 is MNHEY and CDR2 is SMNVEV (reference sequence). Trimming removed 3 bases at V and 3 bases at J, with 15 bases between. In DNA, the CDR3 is TGTGCCAGCAGTTTGGGGCGTTCCTCTCGCTACGAGCAGTACTTC. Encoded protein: CASSLGRSSRYEQYF.

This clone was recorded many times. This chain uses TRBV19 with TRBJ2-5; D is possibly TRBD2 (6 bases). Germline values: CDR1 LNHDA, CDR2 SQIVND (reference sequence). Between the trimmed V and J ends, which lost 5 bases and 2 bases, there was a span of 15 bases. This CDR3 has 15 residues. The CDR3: CASSPSAGRQETQYF. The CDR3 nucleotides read TGTGCCAGTAGTCCGTCAGCGGGCCGACAAGAGACCCAGTACTTC.

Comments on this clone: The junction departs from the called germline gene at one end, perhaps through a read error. Here the CDR3 DNA reads TGCGCCAGCAGCCACTCGAACATCGGGGAGCTGTTTTTT. Translated: CASSHSNIGELFF. The chain combines TRBV4-1 with TRBJ2-2; D unclear. Per the germline V gene, CDR1 is MGHRA and CDR2 is YSYEKL. This CDR3 has 13 residues.

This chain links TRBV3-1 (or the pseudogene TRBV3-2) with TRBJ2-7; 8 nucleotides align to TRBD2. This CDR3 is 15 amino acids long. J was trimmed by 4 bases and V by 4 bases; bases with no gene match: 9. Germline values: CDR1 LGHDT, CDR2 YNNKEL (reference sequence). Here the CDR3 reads CASSPLGLGQYEQYF. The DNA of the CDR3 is TGTGCCAGCAGCCCCCTGGGACTAGGGCAATACGAGCAGTACTTC.